The entry below gives a single TCR beta chain sequence along with its context. Its antigen remains unidentified. MiXCR, applied by TCRdb to the 5' RACE reads, yields one record per CDR3 protein. In the table there are roughly 150,000 distinct CDR3 sequences, about 14% of which are singletons. This CDR3 spans 17 amino acids. Germline V gives CDR1 SGDLS, CDR2 YYNGEE. V gave up 3 bases and J gave up 0 bases, with 15 bases separating them. These data come from a study of T-cell memory formation after mild COVID-19. Study-wide results and limits: Cross-reactive memory apparently joined, as some responding clones appeared in pre-infection memory. Contracting clones, day 15 to 85, had balanced CD4/CD8, and later expanders favored CD4+. Confirmation of SARS-CoV-2 specificity was lacking for second-wave clones peaking day 37.

The receptor was derived from an adult woman who had mild COVID-19 (a few samples of this study predate the infection). Cell type and time point are not known. Input material: PBMCs or a T cell subset sorted from them (not recorded which). This chain joins TRBV9 and TRBJ2-2; TRBD2 might be the D (5 bases). The CDR3 sequence is CASSESSWRTNTGELFF. The CDR3 bases are TGTGCCAGCAGCGAATCCTCCTGGAGGACGAACACCGGGGAGCTGTTTTTT.